One and the same sample provided the 31 T cell receptor beta chains below, sequenced in a study of T cell responses to AZD1222 COVID-19 vaccine. Measured with immunoSEQ multiplex PCR; TCRdb has only the in-frame clones, and not every one. The sample lists approximately 140,000 clones, approximately 89% occurring once. This specimen consisted of peripheral blood, obtained on day 0 of AZD1222 vaccination. Receptors were obtained from an adult in good health.

The chain is built from TRBV4-1 and TRBJ2-7; D unresolved. This CDR3 is 13 amino acids long. Germline V gene data show CDR1 as MGHRA and CDR2 as YSYEKL. V was trimmed by 1 base and J by 7 bases, leaving 11 bases between them. CDR3 sequence: CASSQVGRVEQYF. The CDR3 region has the DNA TGCGCCAGCAGCCAAGTGGGTCGGGTGGAGCAGTACTTC.

This clone was seen a handful of times. The chain employs TRBV7-3 and TRBJ1-1; no clear D. The CDR3 totals 13 residues. The V end lost 2 bases, the J end lost 1 base, and 5 bases lay between the germline ends. Per germline, CDR1 SGHTA and CDR2 FQGTGA. The CDR3 spells CASSLYKNTEAFF. Here the CDR3 DNA reads TGTGCCAGCAGCTTATATAAGAACACTGAAGCTTTCTTT. Combining the CDR3 with reference TRBV7-3 and TRBJ1-1 gives the whole variable domain GAGVSQTPSNKVTEKGKYVELRCDPISGHTALYWYRQSLGQGPEFLIYFQGTGAADDSGLPNDRFFAVRPEGSVSTLKIQRTERGDSAVYLCASSLYKNTEAFFGQGTRLTVV.

CDR3 sequence (DNA): TGTGCCAGCAGCCAAGATTGGGCAGGAAAAGCTTTCTTT. It encodes CASSQDWAGKAFF. The chain joins TRBV4-2 to TRBJ1-1, with D unresolved. Germline CDR1 is LGHNA and CDR2 is YNFKEQ. CDR3 length: 13 residues. V was pared by 0 bases and J by 9 bases, with 11 bases between.

The V gene is TRBV7-2, the J gene TRBJ2-7; 7 bases match TRBD2. The germline V gene has CDR1 SGHTA and CDR2 FQGNSA. V shed 6 bases, J shed 7 bases, and the junction held 12 bases outside the gene matches. The CDR3 has 14 amino acids. The CDR3 DNA sequence: TGTGCCAGCAGGGGCGGGGGAAAGGTGATAGAGCAGTACTTC. It encodes CASRGGGKVIEQYF. Full variable domain (outside the CDR3, taken from reference TRBV7-2 and TRBJ2-7): GAGVSQSPSNKVTEKGKDVELRCDPISGHTALYWYRQSLGQGLEFLIYFQGNSAPDKSGLPSDRFSAERTGGSVSTLTIQRTQQEDSAVYLCASRGGGKVIEQYFGPGTRLTVT.

The chain is built from TRBV29-1 and TRBJ2-3, with 8 bases fitting TRBD2. CDR3 length: 14 amino acids. Trimming removed 5 bases from V and 0 bases from J; junction bases left unmatched: 4. In germline, CDR1 is SQVTM, CDR2 ANQGSEA. As DNA, the CDR3 is TGCAGCGTTCGGGGGGGCAGAAGCACAGATACGCAGTATTTT. Protein product: CSVRGGRSTDTQYF.

This rearrangement joins TRBV4-3 to TRBJ2-2; D gene ambiguous. The CDR3 spans 14 residues. V lost 1 base and J 3 bases, leaving 6 bases between the germline ends. Germline V gene lookup returns CDR1 LGHNA and CDR2 YSLEER. The CDR3 spells CASSQGAHTGELFF. The CDR3 bases are TGCGCCAGCAGCCAAGGGGCACACACCGGGGAGCTGTTTTTT.

The CDR3 spells CASSLGADLSNQPQHF. For the CDR3, the DNA is TGTGCCAGCAGTTTGGGGGCAGACCTTAGCAATCAGCCCCAGCATTTT. The chain carries TRBV27 and TRBJ1-5, with a possible D match to TRBD1 (6 bases). Germline-derived CDR1 and CDR2 are MNHEY and SMNVEV (reference sequence). This CDR3 is built from 16 residues. V lost 3 bases and J 0 bases, leaving 12 bases between the germline ends.

The chain has TRBV9 and TRBJ1-2; no clear D gene. Trimming shortened V by 0 bases and J by 6 bases, and 12 bases separated the two germline ends. This CDR3 spans 14 amino acids. Germline V CDR1 and CDR2: SGDLS, YYNGEE. The CDR3 coding sequence is TGTGCCAGCAGCGTAGCTCCCAGGATGGATGGCTACACCTTC. As protein: CASSVAPRMDGYTF. The complete variable domain, with remaining parts taken from reference TRBV9 and TRBJ1-2, reads DSGVTQTPKHLITATGQRVTLRCSPRSGDLSVYWYQQSLDQGLQFLIQYYNGEERAKGNILERFSAQQFPDLHSELNLSSLELGDSALYFCASSVAPRMDGYTFGSGTRLTVV.

The chain is built from TRBV28 and TRBJ1-1; D unclear. Trimming pared 10 bases from V and 4 bases from J, leaving 10 bases between. The CDR3 is 11 amino acids. The V gene's germline CDR1 is MDHEN and CDR2 SYDVKM. The CDR3 DNA is TGTGCCACCAACTGGGTCACTGAAGCTTTCTTT. This sequence encodes CATNWVTEAFF. Complete variable domain (other parts from reference TRBV28 and TRBJ1-1): DVKVTQSSRYLVKRTGEKVFLECVQDMDHENMFWYRQDPGLGLRLIYFSYDVKMKEKGDIPEGYSVSREKKERFSLILESASTNQTSMYLCATNWVTEAFFGQGTRLTVV.

Here the CDR3 reads CASTPTGIEKLFF. The CDR3, as DNA: TGTGCCAGCACCCCGACGGGAATCGAAAAACTGTTTTTT. This chain uses TRBV7-8 with TRBJ1-4; D gene unclear. Trimming removed 7 bases at V and 8 bases at J, with 14 bases between. The CDR3 contains 13 residues. Germline V lookup: CDR1 SGHVS, CDR2 FQNEAQ.

The V gene is TRBV7-9, the J gene TRBJ1-1; possible D gene TRBD1, 6 bases. Germline V gene data show CDR1 as SEHNR and CDR2 as FQNEAQ (reference sequence). The CDR3 loop spans 13 amino acids. The ends were cut back, 9 bases at V and 2 bases at J, with 13 bases in the middle. CDR3 amino acids: CASTEGDNTEAFF. The CDR3 bases are TGTGCCAGTACGGAGGGGGATAACACTGAAGCTTTCTTT. Full variable domain (remainder filled in from reference TRBV7-9 and TRBJ1-1): DTGVSQNPRHKITKRGQNVTFRCDPISEHNRLYWYRQTLGQGPEFLTYFQNEAQLEKSRLLSDRFSAERPKGSFSTLEIQRTEQGDSAMYLCASTEGDNTEAFFGQGTRLTVV.

J is TRBJ2-7 and V is TRBV5-1, with TRBD1 matching over 8 bases. The germline V gene encodes CDR1 SGHRS and CDR2 YFSETQ. This CDR3 contains 14 residues. Trimming cost V 0 bases and J 2 bases; bases outside gene matches: 1. CDR3 amino acids: CASSLGTGPYEQYF. CDR3 nucleotide sequence: TGCGCCAGCAGCTTGGGGACAGGGCCCTACGAGCAGTACTTC.

This clone appeared a single time. This chain's CDR3 is CASSLSATNEKLFF. In DNA form, the CDR3 reads TGTGCCAGCAGCTTAAGTGCAACTAATGAAAAACTGTTTTTT. The chain employs TRBV5-4 and TRBJ1-4; the D is unclear. Trimming cost V 2 bases and J 0 bases, with 5 bases left between them. This CDR3 comprises 14 residues. Germline assignment: CDR1 SGHNT and CDR2 YYREEE (reference sequence).

The chain recombines TRBV6-2 or TRBV6-3 with TRBJ2-1, with TRBD1 as a possible D gene (6 bases). V dropped 6 bases and J dropped 7 bases, with 22 bases sitting between them. CDR3 size: 16 residues. The V gene's germline CDR1 is MNHEY and CDR2 SVGEGT. In DNA, the CDR3 is TGTGCCAGCAGCACTCTAAAAAATAGTAGGGGGAATGAGCAGTTCTTC. Residues: CASSTLKNSRGNEQFF.

This chain joins TRBV7-9 and TRBJ1-1; TRBD1 matches 8 bases. The CDR3 has 16 amino acids. The ends lost 5 bases at V and 1 base at J; junction bases unmatched: 9. Germline CDR1 is SEHNR and CDR2 is FQNEAQ (reference sequence). The CDR3 protein is CASSMPRGRANTEAFF. CDR3 DNA: TGTGCCAGCAGCATGCCCAGGGGGCGTGCGAACACTGAAGCTTTCTTT.

The gene calls are TRBV4-2 and TRBJ2-5; no firm D call. CDR3 length: 15 amino acids. V was cut by 2 bases and J by 5 bases, with 15 bases left in between. Germline CDR1 LGHNA, CDR2 YNFKEQ. The CDR3 region is CASSQSPWFGETQYF. The CDR3 DNA reads TGTGCCAGCAGCCAAAGCCCCTGGTTTGGCGAGACCCAGTACTTC.

This chain uses TRBV6-5 with TRBJ2-7; 9 nucleotides match TRBD1. This CDR3 region has 16 residues. V shed 4 bases and J 1 base; nucleotides not matched to a gene: 8. Germline assignment: CDR1 MNHEY and CDR2 SVGAGI. CDR3 sequence reads: CASSFTGQGLSYEQYF. DNA of the CDR3: TGTGCCAGCAGTTTCACGGGACAGGGTTTGTCCTACGAGCAGTACTTC.

The DNA of the CDR3 is TGTGCCAGCAGCGTGTCGCCAGGGCAGGCCTATGGCTACACCTTC. Translation: CASSVSPGQAYGYTF. The rearrangement joins TRBV9 to TRBJ1-2, with D perhaps matching TRBD1 (5 bases). Trimming cost V 2 bases and J 4 bases, with 15 bases left between them. The CDR3 sequence is 15 residues long. CDR1 SGDLS and CDR2 YYNGEE come from the germline V gene.

This clone was seen just once. The rearrangement joins TRBV7-2 to TRBJ2-1; D may match TRBD1 or TRBD2 (5 bases each). From germline, CDR1 is SGHTA and CDR2 FQGNSA. V was cut by 3 bases and J by 6 bases, with 12 bases left in between. CDR3 length: 14 amino acids. The CDR3 nucleotides read TGTGCCAGCAGCTTGGGGACCCCCGGCAATGAGCAGTTCTTC. This sequence encodes CASSLGTPGNEQFF. Complete variable domain (other parts from reference TRBV7-2 and TRBJ2-1): GAGVSQSPSNKVTEKGKDVELRCDPISGHTALYWYRQSLGQGLEFLIYFQGNSAPDKSGLPSDRFSAERTGGSVSTLTIQRTQQEDSAVYLCASSLGTPGNEQFFGPGTRLTVL.

The chain joins TRBV5-4 to TRBJ2-2, with 8 positions matching TRBD1. The J segment lost 2 bases and the V segment lost 2 bases, leaving 2 bases of the junction unmatched. Per the germline V gene, CDR1 is SGHNT and CDR2 is YYREEE (reference sequence). The CDR3 spans 15 residues. CDR3 sequence reads: CASSFDRGNTGELFF. CDR3 DNA sequence: TGTGCCAGCAGCTTTGACAGGGGTAACACCGGGGAGCTGTTTTTT.

The chain has TRBV5-4 and TRBJ2-3; unclear D gene. This CDR3 spans 12 amino acids. Germline loops: CDR1 SGHNT, CDR2 YYREEE (reference sequence). With 0 bases removed from V and 3 bases from J, the gap between germline ends came to 2 bases. For the CDR3, the DNA is TGTGCCAGCAGCTTGGATACAGATACGCAGTATTTT. Translated: CASSLDTDTQYF.

The J gene is TRBJ2-7, the V gene TRBV6-2 or TRBV6-3; 7 bases map to TRBD1. The trim removed 5 bases at V and 6 bases at J, leaving 7 bases unmatched. The CDR3 covers 13 residues. Germline assignment: CDR1 MNHEY and CDR2 SVGEGT. The CDR3 protein is CASSTGTEVEQYF. For the CDR3, the DNA is TGTGCCAGCAGTACCGGGACAGAAGTCGAGCAGTACTTC.

The V gene is TRBV7-3, the J gene TRBJ2-1, with 7 bases aligning to TRBD1. Germline V CDR1 and CDR2: SGHTA, FQGTGA. This CDR3 spans 15 amino acids. V trimming: 6 bases; J trimming: 6 bases; junction bases outside the gene matches: 11. CDR3 in amino acids: CASSPTTGYINEQFF. The CDR3 region has the DNA TGTGCCAGCAGTCCTACGACAGGGTACATCAATGAGCAGTTCTTC. Filled out from reference TRBV7-3 and TRBJ2-1, the complete variable domain reads GAGVSQTPSNKVTEKGKYVELRCDPISGHTALYWYRQSLGQGPEFLIYFQGTGAADDSGLPNDRFFAVRPEGSVSTLKIQRTERGDSAVYLCASSPTTGYINEQFFGPGTRLTVL.

The V call is TRBV5-3, the J call TRBJ1-5; D is ambiguous. TRBV5-3 is recorded as an ORF, its role being uncertain. The V and J ends lost 3 bases and 9 bases respectively, with 7 bases between them. The CDR3 has 11 residues. CDR3 in amino acids: CARSCSGPQHF. The CDR3 region has the DNA TGTGCCAGAAGCTGTTCAGGGCCCCAGCATTTT.

The chain is built from TRBV4-1 and TRBJ1-2, with TRBD1 identical over 8 bases. V shed 1 base, J shed 3 bases, and the junction held 4 bases outside the gene matches. The CDR3 has 15 residues. Germline values: CDR1 MGHRA, CDR2 YSYEKL. The CDR3 region is CASSQVPGGDYGYTF. In nucleotides, the CDR3 is TGCGCCAGCAGCCAAGTTCCAGGGGGCGACTATGGCTACACCTTC.

This chain joins TRBV9 and TRBJ2-3, with a weak D call TRBD2 (7 bases). V lost 0 bases, J lost 8 bases, and 13 bases lay in between. Germline CDR1 and CDR2: SGDLS and YYNGEE. The CDR3 is 14 amino acids. CDR3 region: CASSVGGGPGTQYF. The CDR3, as DNA: TGTGCCAGCAGCGTAGGCGGGGGCCCAGGTACGCAGTATTTT.

This chain uses TRBV27 with TRBJ2-6; D possibly corresponds to TRBD1 (6 bases). V was clipped by 7 bases and J by 0 bases, with 19 bases between them. The CDR3 covers 18 residues. Germline assignment: CDR1 MNHEY and CDR2 SMNVEV (reference sequence). The CDR3 loop reads CASKPVQGSHSGANVLTF. The CDR3 region has the DNA TGTGCCAGCAAGCCTGTACAGGGCTCCCACTCTGGGGCCAACGTCCTGACTTTC.

The chain recombines TRBV7-9 with TRBJ2-7, with 10 bases that match TRBD2. V shed 3 bases and J 5 bases; nucleotides not matched to a gene: 10. Germline assignment: CDR1 SEHNR and CDR2 FQNEAQ (reference sequence). The CDR3 loop spans 16 amino acids. The CDR3 nucleotides read TGTGCCAGCAGCTTCTTTACTAGCGGGGTCCGGAACGAGCAGTACTTC. Protein product: CASSFFTSGVRNEQYF.

The chain is built from TRBV18 and TRBJ2-6, with D possibly matching TRBD1 (5 bases). The CDR3 is made up of 16 amino acids. The germline V gene has CDR1 KGHSH and CDR2 LQKENI. Deletions cut 4 bases from V and 2 bases from J, with 12 bases between. The CDR3 DNA sequence: TGTGCCAGCTCACGGACCGACAGTGCTGGGGCCAACGTCCTGACTTTC. Amino acid sequence: CASSRTDSAGANVLTF. The whole variable domain, filled in from reference TRBV18 and TRBJ2-6, reads NAGVMQNPRHLVRRRGQEARLRCSPMKGHSHVYWYRQLPEEGLKFMVYLQKENIIDESGMPKERFSAEFPKEGPSILRIQQVVRGDSAAYFCASSRTDSAGANVLTFGAGSRLTVL.

This clone has a single count. J is TRBJ1-1 and V is TRBV27; D remains unclear. This CDR3 comprises 14 residues. The V end was cut by 3 bases, the J end by 0 bases, with 8 bases between. Germline CDR1 reads MNHEY; CDR2 reads SMNVEV (reference sequence). CDR3: CASSLLGLNTEAFF. The CDR3 bases are TGTGCCAGCAGTTTGTTAGGTTTGAACACTGAAGCTTTCTTT.

The chain recombines TRBV5-1 with TRBJ2-3, with TRBD1 matching 8 bases. The length of the CDR3 is 16 residues. V gave up 4 bases and J gave up 1 base; unmatched junction bases: 8. CDR1 SGHRS and CDR2 YFSETQ come from the germline V gene. This CDR3 is CASSIQGGQGTDTQYF. CDR3 nucleotides: TGCGCCAGCAGCATACAGGGGGGCCAGGGCACAGATACGCAGTATTTT.